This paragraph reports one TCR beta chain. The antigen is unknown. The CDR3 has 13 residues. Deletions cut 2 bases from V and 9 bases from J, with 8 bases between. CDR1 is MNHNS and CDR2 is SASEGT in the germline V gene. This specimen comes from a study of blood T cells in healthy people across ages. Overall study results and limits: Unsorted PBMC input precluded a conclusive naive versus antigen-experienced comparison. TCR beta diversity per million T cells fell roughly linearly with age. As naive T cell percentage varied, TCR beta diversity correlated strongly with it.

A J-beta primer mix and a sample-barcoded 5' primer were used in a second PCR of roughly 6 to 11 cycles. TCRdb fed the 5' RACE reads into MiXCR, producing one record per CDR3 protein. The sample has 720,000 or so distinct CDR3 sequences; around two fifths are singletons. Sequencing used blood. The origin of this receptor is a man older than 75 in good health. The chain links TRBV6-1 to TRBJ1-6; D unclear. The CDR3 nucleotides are TGTGCCAGCAGTGAAAAGGGTGGTTCACCCCTCCACTTT. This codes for CASSEKGGSPLHF.